Listed below are T cell receptor beta chains from one sample, sequenced in a study of blood T cell repertoires in COVID-19. The protocol was immunoSEQ multiplex PCR, while the TCRdb copy is restricted to in-frame clones and leaves out a portion. The table has over 65,000 clones, 75% to 85% seen once; the top ten hold around 12%. The sequencing sample was made of peripheral blood. These receptors were obtained from a woman in her thirties or forties with active or convalescent COVID-19. CDR3s include the opening cysteine and the closing phenylalanine or tryptophan. Each record gives: V gene, J gene, clone size, D gene, CDR3 protein, CDR3 DNA. D genes are given only for firm matches. A row's size may be missing; if present it is once, few, many or a size class.

TRBV9,TRBJ2-3,few,TRBD1,CASSVRTGTHDTQYF,TGTGCCAGCAGCGTCCGGACAGGCACTCATGATACGCAGTATTTT
TRBV29-1,TRBJ2-2,.,TRBD2,CSVPGTSGANTGELFF,TGCAGCGTCCCCGGGACTAGCGGGGCGAACACCGGGGAGCTGTTTTTT
TRBV21-1,TRBJ2-3,.,.,CASNQEVDTQYF,TGTGCCAGCAATCAGGAGGTAGATACGCAGTATTTT
TRBV5-1,TRBJ2-3,.,.,CASTEGADPTDTQYF,TGCGCCAGTACGGAGGGGGCGGACCCTACAGATACGCAGTATTTT
TRBV29-1,TRBJ2-1,.,.,CSSISDEQFF,TGCAGCTCAATAAGCGATGAGCAGTTCTTC
TRBV10-1,TRBJ1-1,.,TRBD1,CAPTDRSLTNTEAFF,TGCGCCCCCACGGACAGGAGCCTTACGAACACTGAAGCTTTCTTT
TRBV15,TRBJ1-1,.,.,CATTPRGGSGTEAFF,TGTGCCACCACCCCCCGGGGGGGGTCAGGCACTGAAGCTTTCTTT
TRBV10-3,TRBJ2-2,.,TRBD1,CAISDPSSGQPYTGELFF,TGTGCCATCAGTGATCCCAGCTCGGGACAGCCTTACACCGGGGAGCTGTTTTTT
TRBV4-1,TRBJ2-7,.,TRBD1,CASSQSRDSKQQYF,TGCGCCAGCAGCCAAAGCCGGGACAGCAAACAGCAGTACTTC
TRBV4-2,TRBJ2-1,once,.,CASSHYDGGEQFF,TGTGCCAGCAGCCATTACGACGGAGGGGAGCAGTTCTTC
TRBV28,TRBJ1-3,once,.,CASSSLLSSGNTIYF,TGTGCCAGCAGTTCACTACTTAGCTCTGGAAACACCATATATTTT
TRBV21-1,TRBJ1-1,.,.,CASSKNDRVMTNTEAFF,TGTGCCAGCAGCAAGAACGACAGGGTTATGACGAACACTGAAGCTTTCTTT
TRBV15,TRBJ1-1,.,.,CATSRDGRFNTEAFF,TGTGCCACCAGCAGAGATGGTCGGTTTAACACTGAAGCTTTCTTT
TRBV7-9,TRBJ1-6,.,.,CASSLVRSRASPLHF,TGTGCCAGCAGCTTAGTTCGGTCACGCGCTTCACCCCTCCACTTT
TRBV10-3,TRBJ2-1,few,.,CAIRRQEYNEQFF,TGTGCCATCAGGCGCCAGGAATACAATGAGCAGTTCTTC
TRBV15,TRBJ1-2,.,TRBD1,CATSSPDRGPGGYTF,TGTGCCACCAGCAGCCCCGACAGGGGGCCGGGTGGCTACACCTTC
TRBV5-1,TRBJ1-4,.,.,CASRLEGTNEKLFF,TGCGCCAGCAGGCTGGAGGGAACTAATGAAAAACTGTTTTTT
TRBV18,TRBJ1-2,.,TRBD1,CASRGQGAYGYTF,TGTGCCAGCCGAGGACAGGGTGCCTATGGCTACACCTTC
TRBV21-1,TRBJ2-2,.,.,CASSPHPETGNGELFF,TGTGCCAGCAGCCCTCACCCCGAGACAGGGAACGGGGAGCTGTTTTTT
TRBV10-3,TRBJ2-2,.,.,CAISGSPGSTGELFF,TGTGCCATCAGTGGTTCCCCAGGGTCCACCGGGGAGCTGTTTTTT
TRBV24-1,TRBJ2-2,.,.,CATAARRNTGELFF,TGTGCCACCGCGGCACGGCGGAACACCGGGGAGCTGTTTTTT
TRBV5-6,TRBJ2-7,.,TRBD2,CASSPGLAPTYEQYF,TGTGCCAGCAGCCCCGGACTAGCACCCACCTACGAGCAGTACTTC
TRBV11-3,TRBJ2-1,.,TRBD1,CASSLQGGFDEQFF,TGTGCCAGCAGCTTACAAGGGGGCTTTGATGAGCAGTTCTTC
TRBV4-3,TRBJ2-1,many,TRBD2,CASSQGRVFSGGTPYNEQFF,TGCGCCAGCAGCCAAGGGAGGGTTTTTAGCGGGGGGACTCCCTACAATGAGCAGTTCTTC
TRBV6-4,TRBJ1-5,once,.,CASSDSPRWSNQPQHF,TGTGCCAGCAGTGATTCGCCTAGATGGAGCAATCAGCCCCAGCATTTT
TRBV2,TRBJ1-2,.,.,CASSERENYGYTF,TGTGCCAGCAGTGAACGGGAGAACTATGGCTACACCTTC
TRBV5-4,TRBJ2-1,.,.,CASSLDENNEQFF,TGTGCCAGCAGCTTGGATGAGAACAATGAGCAGTTCTTC
TRBV7-9,TRBJ1-6,.,.,CASSSQGSYNSPLHF,TGTGCCAGCAGCTCCCAGGGATCGTATAATTCACCCCTCCACTTT
TRBV6-6,TRBJ1-1,.,TRBD1,CASSYTDRVRPEAFF,TGTGCCAGCAGTTACACCGACAGGGTTCGCCCTGAAGCTTTCTTT
TRBV6-1,TRBJ1-2,.,.,CASSEGGGGYTF,TGTGCCAGCAGTGAAGGGGGAGGGGGCTACACCTTC
TRBV4-1,TRBJ2-5,.,.,CASSQDEQDRTQYF,TGCGCCAGCAGCCAAGATGAACAAGATCGGACCCAGTACTTC
TRBV7-2,TRBJ2-2,once,TRBD1,CASSETGVTGELFF,TGTGCCAGCAGCGAGACAGGGGTCACCGGGGAGCTGTTTTTT
TRBV7-2,TRBJ2-3,.,.,CASSPDSSTDTQYF,TGTGCCAGCAGCCCTGACAGTAGCACAGATACGCAGTATTTT
TRBV5-4,TRBJ1-1,.,.,CASSLDRQGVTEAFF,TGTGCCAGCAGCTTGGACCGGCAGGGTGTTACTGAAGCTTTCTTT
TRBV19,TRBJ2-7,.,TRBD2,CASSTTSGAHRYEQYF,TGTGCCAGTAGTACGACTAGCGGGGCTCACCGGTACGAGCAGTACTTC
TRBV11-3,TRBJ2-7,.,TRBD1,CASSPTGNSYEQYF,TGTGCCAGCAGCCCGACAGGGAATTCCTACGAGCAGTACTTC
TRBV19,TRBJ2-2,.,TRBD2,CASSIGAGGAGELFF,TGTGCCAGTAGTATAGGAGCGGGAGGGGCCGGGGAGCTGTTTTTT
TRBV27,TRBJ2-5,.,TRBD1,CASSQGTGTRETQYF,TGTGCCAGCAGTCAAGGGACAGGGACGAGGGAGACCCAGTACTTC
TRBV5-4,TRBJ1-3,.,TRBD1,CASSEDRGRNTIYF,TGTGCCAGCAGCGAAGACAGGGGGCGAAACACCATATATTTT
TRBV27,TRBJ1-6,few,TRBD1,CASRHGQGNNSPLHF,TGTGCCAGCCGCCACGGACAGGGAAATAATTCACCCCTCCACTTT
TRBV5-1,TRBJ2-2,.,TRBD2,CASRRLAGADGELFF,TGCGCCAGCAGGCGACTAGCGGGAGCTGACGGGGAGCTGTTTTTT
TRBV5-1,TRBJ1-4,.,TRBD1,CASGSGQGGEKLFF,TGCGCCAGCGGCTCGGGACAGGGAGGTGAAAAACTGTTTTTT
TRBV2,TRBJ1-6,few,TRBD1,CASSEDRGPSSYNSPLHF,TGTGCCAGCAGTGAGGACAGGGGGCCGAGCTCCTATAATTCACCCCTCCACTTT
TRBV28,TRBJ2-2,once,TRBD1,CASSSLSGTGERAGELFF,TGTGCCAGCAGTTCCCTTTCCGGGACAGGGGAACGCGCCGGGGAGCTGTTTTTT
TRBV10-2,TRBJ1-5,.,TRBD1,CASRGQNQPQHF,TGCGCCAGCAGGGGACAGAATCAGCCCCAGCATTTT
TRBV5-6,TRBJ2-2,few,.,CASSLFGGNTGELFF,TGTGCCAGCAGCTTGTTCGGAGGGAACACCGGGGAGCTGTTTTTT
TRBV28,TRBJ2-7,.,.,CASSSGTSFSYEQYF,TGTGCCAGCAGCTCCGGGACAAGCTTTTCCTACGAGCAGTACTTC